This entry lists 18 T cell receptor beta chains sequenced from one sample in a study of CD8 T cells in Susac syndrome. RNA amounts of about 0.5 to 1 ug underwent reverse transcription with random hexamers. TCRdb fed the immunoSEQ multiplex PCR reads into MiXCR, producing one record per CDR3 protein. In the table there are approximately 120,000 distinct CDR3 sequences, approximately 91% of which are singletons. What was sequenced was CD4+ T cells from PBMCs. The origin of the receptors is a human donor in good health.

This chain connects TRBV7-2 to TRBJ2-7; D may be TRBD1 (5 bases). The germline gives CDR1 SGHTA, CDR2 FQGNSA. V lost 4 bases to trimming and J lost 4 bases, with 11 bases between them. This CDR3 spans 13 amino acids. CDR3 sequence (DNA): TGTGCCAGCAGCTCGCAGACAGCATACGAGCAGTACTTC. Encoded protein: CASSSQTAYEQYF.

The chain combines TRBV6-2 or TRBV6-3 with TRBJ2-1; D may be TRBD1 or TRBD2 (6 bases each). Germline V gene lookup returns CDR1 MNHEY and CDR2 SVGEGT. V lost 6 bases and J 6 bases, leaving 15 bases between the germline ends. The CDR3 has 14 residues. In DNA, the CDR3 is TGTGCCAGCAGGCGAGGGGGGTCCACCAATGAGCAGTTCTTC. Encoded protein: CASRRGGSTNEQFF.

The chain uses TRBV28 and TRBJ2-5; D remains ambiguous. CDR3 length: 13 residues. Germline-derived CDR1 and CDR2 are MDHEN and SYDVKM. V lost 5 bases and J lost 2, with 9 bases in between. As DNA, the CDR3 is TGTGCCAGCAGTCCCCCCAGGCAAGAGACCCAGTACTTC. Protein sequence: CASSPPRQETQYF.

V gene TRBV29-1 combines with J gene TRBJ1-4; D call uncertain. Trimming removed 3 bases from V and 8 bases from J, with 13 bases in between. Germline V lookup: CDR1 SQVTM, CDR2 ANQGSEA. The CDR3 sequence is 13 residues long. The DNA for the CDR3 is TGCAGCGTTGAGGACTACCGGGGAGAAAAACTGTTTTTT. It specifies CSVEDYRGEKLFF.

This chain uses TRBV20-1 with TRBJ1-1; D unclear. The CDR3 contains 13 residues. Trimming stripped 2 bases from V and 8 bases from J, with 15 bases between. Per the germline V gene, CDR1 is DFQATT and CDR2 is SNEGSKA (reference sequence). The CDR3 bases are TGCAGTGCTAGAAATGACGTAGCTACCGAAGCTTTCTTT. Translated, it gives CSARNDVATEAFF.

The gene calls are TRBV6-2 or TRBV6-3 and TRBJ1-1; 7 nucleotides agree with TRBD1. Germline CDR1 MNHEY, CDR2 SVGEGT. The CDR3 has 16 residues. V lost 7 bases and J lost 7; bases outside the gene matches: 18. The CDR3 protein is CASTQGKGTAAFEAFF. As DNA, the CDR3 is TGTGCCAGCACCCAAGGTAAAGGGACAGCGGCTTTTGAAGCTTTCTTT.

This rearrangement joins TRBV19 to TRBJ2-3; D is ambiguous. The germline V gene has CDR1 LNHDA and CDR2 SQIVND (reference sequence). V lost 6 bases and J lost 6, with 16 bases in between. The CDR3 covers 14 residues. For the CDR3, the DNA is TGTGCCAGTAGGGATGGATCCGCCGGCGATACGCAGTATTTT. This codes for CASRDGSAGDTQYF.

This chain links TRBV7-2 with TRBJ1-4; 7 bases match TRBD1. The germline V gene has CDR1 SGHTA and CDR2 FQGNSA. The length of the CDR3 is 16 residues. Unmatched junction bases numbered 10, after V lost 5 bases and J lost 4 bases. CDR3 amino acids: CASSRDRAGINEKLFF. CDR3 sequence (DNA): TGTGCCAGCAGCCGAGACAGGGCCGGGATTAATGAAAAACTGTTTTTT.

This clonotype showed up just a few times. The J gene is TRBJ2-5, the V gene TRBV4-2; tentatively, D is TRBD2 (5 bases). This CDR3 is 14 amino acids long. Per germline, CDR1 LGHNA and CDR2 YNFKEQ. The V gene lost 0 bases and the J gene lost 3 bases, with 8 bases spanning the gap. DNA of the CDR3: TGTGCCAGCAGCCAAGATCGGGGAGAAGAGACCCAGTACTTC. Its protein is CASSQDRGEETQYF.

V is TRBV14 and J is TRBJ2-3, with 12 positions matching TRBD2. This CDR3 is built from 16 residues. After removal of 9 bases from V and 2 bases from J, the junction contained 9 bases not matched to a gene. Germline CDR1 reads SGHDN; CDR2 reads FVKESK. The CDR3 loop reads CARDRLAGEHTDTQYF. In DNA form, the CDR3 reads TGTGCCAGGGATCGACTAGCGGGAGAACACACAGATACGCAGTATTTT.

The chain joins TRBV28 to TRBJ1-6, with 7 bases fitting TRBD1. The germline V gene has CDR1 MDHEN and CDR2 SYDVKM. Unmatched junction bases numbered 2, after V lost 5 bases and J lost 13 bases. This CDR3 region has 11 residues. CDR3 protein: CASSTGAPLHF. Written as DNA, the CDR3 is TGTGCCAGCAGTACAGGGGCCCCCCTCCACTTT.

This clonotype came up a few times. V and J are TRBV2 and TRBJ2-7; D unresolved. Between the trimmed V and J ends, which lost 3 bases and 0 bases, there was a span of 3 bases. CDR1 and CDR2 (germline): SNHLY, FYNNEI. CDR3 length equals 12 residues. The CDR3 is CASSEYSYEQYF. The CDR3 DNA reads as TGTGCCAGCAGTGAGTACTCCTACGAGCAGTACTTC.

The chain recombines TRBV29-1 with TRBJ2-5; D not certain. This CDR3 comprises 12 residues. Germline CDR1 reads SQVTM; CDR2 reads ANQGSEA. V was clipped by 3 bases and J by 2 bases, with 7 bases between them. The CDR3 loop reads CSVEWQQETQYF. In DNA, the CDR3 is TGCAGCGTTGAGTGGCAGCAAGAGACCCAGTACTTC.

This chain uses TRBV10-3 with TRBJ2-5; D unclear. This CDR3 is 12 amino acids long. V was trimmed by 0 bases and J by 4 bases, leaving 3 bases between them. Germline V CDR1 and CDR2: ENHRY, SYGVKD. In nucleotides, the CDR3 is TGTGCCATCAGTGAGTCCGTAGAGACCCAGTACTTC. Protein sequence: CAISESVETQYF.

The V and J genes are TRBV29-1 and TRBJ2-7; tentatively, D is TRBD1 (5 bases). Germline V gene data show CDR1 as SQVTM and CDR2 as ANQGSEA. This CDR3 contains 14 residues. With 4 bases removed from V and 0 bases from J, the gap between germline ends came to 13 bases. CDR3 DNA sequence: TGCAGCGTTGTACCAGGGCTGACCTCCTACGAGCAGTACTTC. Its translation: CSVVPGLTSYEQYF.

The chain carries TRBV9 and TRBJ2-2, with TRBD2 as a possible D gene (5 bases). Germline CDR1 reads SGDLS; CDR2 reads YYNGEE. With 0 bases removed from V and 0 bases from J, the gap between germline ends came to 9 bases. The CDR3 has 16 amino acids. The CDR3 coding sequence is TGTGCCAGCAGCGTAGGTAGCGTATCGAACACCGGGGAGCTGTTTTTT. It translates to CASSVGSVSNTGELFF. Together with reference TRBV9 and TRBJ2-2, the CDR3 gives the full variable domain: DSGVTQTPKHLITATGQRVTLRCSPRSGDLSVYWYQQSLDQGLQFLIQYYNGEERAKGNILERFSAQQFPDLHSELNLSSLELGDSALYFCASSVGSVSNTGELFFGEGSRLTVL.

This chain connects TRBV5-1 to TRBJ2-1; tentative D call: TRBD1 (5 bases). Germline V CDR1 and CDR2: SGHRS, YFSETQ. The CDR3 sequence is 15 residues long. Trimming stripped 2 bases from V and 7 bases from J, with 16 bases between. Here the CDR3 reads CASSLIRQSPNEQFF. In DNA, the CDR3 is TGCGCCAGCAGCTTAATAAGACAGTCACCTAATGAGCAGTTCTTC.

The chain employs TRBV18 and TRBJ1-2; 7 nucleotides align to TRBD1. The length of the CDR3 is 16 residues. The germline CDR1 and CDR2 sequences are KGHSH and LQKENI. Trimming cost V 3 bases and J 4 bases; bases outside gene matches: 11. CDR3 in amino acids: CASSPGPPGQLYGYTF. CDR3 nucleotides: TGTGCCAGCTCACCCGGTCCCCCGGGACAGCTCTATGGCTACACCTTC.